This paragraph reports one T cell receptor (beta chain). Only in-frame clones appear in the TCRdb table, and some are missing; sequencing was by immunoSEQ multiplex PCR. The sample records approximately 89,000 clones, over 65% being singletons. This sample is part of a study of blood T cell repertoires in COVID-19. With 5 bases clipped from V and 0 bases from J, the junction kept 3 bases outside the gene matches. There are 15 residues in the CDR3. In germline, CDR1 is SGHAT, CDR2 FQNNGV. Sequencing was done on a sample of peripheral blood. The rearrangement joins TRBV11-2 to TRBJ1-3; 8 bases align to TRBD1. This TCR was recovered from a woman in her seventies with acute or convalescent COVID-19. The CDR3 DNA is TGTGCCAGCAGCACAACAGGGGGCTCTGGAAACACCATATATTTT. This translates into CASSTTGGSGNTIYF.